This TCR beta chain was recorded in a study of CD4 T cell repertoires in COVID-19. Sequencing was performed with immunoSEQ multiplex PCR; in TCRdb, only in-frame clones are kept and a portion is missing. This table has roughly 360 clones, approximately 29% appearing once. The CDR3 consists of 15 residues. The V gene lost 5 bases and the J gene lost 0 bases, with 12 bases spanning the gap. CDR1 and CDR2 from the germline V gene are SGHVS and FNYEAQ. The study, taken as a whole, reports: Suggested intraclonal diversification: top SARS-CoV-2-reactive clonotypes appeared in two or three memory subsets.

This clone is labeled as large. Its target is not known. CFSE-labeled cells were stimulated with autologous monocytes plus recombinant SARS-CoV-2 spike or nucleoprotein. The chain recombines TRBV7-6 with TRBJ2-3; tentatively, D is TRBD2 (5 bases). The TCR sequence derives from a human donor who had COVID-19. This specimen was effector memory CD4+ T cells, cultured in vitro, taken after recovery from COVID-19. Here the CDR3 DNA reads TGTGCCAGCAGCCCGGACTGGAAAAGCACAGATACGCAGTATTTT. It specifies CASSPDWKSTDTQYF.